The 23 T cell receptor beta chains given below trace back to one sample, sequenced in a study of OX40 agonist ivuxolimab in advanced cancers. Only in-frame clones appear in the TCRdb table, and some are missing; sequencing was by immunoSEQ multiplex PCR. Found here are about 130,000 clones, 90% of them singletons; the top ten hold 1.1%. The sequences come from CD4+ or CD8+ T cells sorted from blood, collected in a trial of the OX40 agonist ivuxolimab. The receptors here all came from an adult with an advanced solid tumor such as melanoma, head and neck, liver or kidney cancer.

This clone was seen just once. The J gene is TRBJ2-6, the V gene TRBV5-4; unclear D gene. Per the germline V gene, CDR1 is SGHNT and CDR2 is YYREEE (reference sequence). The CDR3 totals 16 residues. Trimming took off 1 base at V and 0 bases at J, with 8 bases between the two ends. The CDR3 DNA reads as TGTGCCAGCAGCTTGTATAGAGCCTCTGGGGCCAACGTCCTGACTTTC. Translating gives CASSLYRASGANVLTF.

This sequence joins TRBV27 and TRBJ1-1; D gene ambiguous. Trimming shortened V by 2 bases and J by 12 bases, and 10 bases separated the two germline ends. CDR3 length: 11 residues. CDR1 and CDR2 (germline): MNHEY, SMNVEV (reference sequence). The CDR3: CASSLGMRSFF. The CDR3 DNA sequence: TGTGCCAGCAGTTTAGGTATGAGGTCTTTCTTT.

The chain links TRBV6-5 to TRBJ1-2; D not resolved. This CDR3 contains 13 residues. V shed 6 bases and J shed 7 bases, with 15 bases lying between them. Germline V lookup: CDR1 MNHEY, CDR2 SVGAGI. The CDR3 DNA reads TGTGCCAGCAGCCTCCAGATTCGGAGTGGCTACACCTTC. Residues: CASSLQIRSGYTF.

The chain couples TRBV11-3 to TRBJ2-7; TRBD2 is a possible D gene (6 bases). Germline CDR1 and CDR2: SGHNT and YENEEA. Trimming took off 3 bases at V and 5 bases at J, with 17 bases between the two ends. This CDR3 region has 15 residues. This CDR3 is CASSFPTSLANEQYF. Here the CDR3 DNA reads TGTGCCAGCAGCTTCCCAACCTCGCTAGCGAACGAGCAGTACTTC. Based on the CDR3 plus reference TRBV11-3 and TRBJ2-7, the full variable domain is EAGVVQSPRYKIIEKKQPVAFWCNPISGHNTLYWYLQNLGQGPELLIRYENEEAVDDSQLPKDRFSAERLKGVDSTLKIQPAELGDSAVYLCASSFPTSLANEQYFGPGTRLTVT.

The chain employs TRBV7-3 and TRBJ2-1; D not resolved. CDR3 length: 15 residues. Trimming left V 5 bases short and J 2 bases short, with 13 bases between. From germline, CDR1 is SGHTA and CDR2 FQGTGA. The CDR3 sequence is CASSPTTVPYNEQFF. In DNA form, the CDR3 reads TGTGCCAGCAGCCCCACCACAGTCCCCTACAATGAGCAGTTCTTC. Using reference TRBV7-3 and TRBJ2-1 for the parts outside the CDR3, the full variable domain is GAGVSQTPSNKVTEKGKYVELRCDPISGHTALYWYRQSLGQGPEFLIYFQGTGAADDSGLPNDRFFAVRPEGSVSTLKIQRTERGDSAVYLCASSPTTVPYNEQFFGPGTRLTVL.

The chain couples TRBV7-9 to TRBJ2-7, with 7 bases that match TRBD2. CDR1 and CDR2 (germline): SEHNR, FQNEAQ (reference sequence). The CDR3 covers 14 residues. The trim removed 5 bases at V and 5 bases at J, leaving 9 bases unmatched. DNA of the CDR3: TGTGCCAGCAGCCCCGGGGACTACGGCCACGAGCAGTACTTC. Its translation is CASSPGDYGHEQYF.

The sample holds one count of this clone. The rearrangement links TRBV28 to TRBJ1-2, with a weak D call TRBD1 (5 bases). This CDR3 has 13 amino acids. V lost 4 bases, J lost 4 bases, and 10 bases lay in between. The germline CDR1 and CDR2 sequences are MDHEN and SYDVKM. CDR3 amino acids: CASSSQGIYGYTF. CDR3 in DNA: TGTGCCAGCAGTTCTCAGGGAATCTATGGCTACACCTTC.

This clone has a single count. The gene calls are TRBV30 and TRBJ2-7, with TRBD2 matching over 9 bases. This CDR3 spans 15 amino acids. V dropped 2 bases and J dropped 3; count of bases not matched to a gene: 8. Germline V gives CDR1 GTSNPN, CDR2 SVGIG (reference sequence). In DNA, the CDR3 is TGTGCCTGGAGTCAGGGTTGGCGGGAGGGCTACGAGCAGTACTTC. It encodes CAWSQGWREGYEQYF.

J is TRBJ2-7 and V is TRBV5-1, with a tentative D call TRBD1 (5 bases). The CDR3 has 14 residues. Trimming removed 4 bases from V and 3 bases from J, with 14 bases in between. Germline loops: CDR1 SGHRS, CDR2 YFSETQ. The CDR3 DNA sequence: TGCGCCAGCAGCCTTGCCCAGGGCGTCTACGAGCAGTACTTC. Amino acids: CASSLAQGVYEQYF.

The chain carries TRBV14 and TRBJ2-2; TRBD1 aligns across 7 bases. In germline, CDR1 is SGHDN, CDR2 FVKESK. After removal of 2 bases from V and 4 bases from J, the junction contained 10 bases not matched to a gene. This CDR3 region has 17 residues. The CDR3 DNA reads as TGTGCCAGCAGCCAAAGGGTCAGGACAGGTGGCACCGGGGAGCTGTTTTTT. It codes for CASSQRVRTGGTGELFF. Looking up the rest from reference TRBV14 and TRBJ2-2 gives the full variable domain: EAGVTQFPSHSVIEKGQTVTLRCDPISGHDNLYWYRRVMGKEIKFLLHFVKESKQDESGMPNNRFLAERTGGTYSTLKVQPAELEDSGVYFCASSQRVRTGGTGELFFGEGSRLTVL.

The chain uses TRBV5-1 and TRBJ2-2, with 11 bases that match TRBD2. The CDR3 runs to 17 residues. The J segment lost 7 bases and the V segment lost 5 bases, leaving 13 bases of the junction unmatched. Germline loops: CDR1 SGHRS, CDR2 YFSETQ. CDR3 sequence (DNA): TGCGCCAGCAGGGGACCCTATAGCGGGAGGGCCGTCGGGGAGCTGTTTTTT. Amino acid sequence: CASRGPYSGRAVGELFF.

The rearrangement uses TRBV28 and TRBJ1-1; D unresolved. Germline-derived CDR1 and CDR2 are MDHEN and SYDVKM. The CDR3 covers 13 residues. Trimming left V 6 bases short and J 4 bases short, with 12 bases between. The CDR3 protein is CASSTQWGTEAFF. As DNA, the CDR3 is TGTGCCAGCAGCACTCAATGGGGCACTGAAGCTTTCTTT.

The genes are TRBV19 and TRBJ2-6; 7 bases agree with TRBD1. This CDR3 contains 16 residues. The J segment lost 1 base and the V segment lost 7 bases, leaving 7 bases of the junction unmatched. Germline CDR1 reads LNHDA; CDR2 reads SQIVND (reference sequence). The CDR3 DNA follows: TGTGCCAGTACCCCAGGGGGTGGGTCTGGGGCCAACGTCCTGACTTTC. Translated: CASTPGGGSGANVLTF.

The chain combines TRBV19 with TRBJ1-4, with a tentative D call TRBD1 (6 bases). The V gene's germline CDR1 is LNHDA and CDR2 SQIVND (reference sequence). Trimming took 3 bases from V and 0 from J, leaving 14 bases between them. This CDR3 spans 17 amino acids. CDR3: CASSIFGTFATNEKLFF. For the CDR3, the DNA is TGTGCCAGTAGTATCTTTGGGACATTCGCAACTAATGAAAAACTGTTTTTT.

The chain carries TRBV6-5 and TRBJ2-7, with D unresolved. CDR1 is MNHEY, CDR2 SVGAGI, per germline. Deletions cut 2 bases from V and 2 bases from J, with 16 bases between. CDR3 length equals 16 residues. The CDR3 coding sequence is TGTGCCAGCAGTTACCAAGTCACCTTACCGACCTACGAGCAGTACTTC. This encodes CASSYQVTLPTYEQYF.

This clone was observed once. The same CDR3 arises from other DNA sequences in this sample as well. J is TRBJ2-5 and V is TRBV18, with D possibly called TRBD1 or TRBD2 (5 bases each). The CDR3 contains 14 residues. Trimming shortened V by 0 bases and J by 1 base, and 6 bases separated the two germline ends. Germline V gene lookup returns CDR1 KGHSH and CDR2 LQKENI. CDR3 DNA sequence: TGTGCCAGCTCACCACCGGGACGCCAAGAGACCCAGTACTTC. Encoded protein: CASSPPGRQETQYF.

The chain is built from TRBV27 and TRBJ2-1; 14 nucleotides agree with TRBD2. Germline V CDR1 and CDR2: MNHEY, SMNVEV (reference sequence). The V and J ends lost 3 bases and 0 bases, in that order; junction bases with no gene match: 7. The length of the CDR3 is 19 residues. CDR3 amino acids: CASSFPGLAGGSSYNEQFF. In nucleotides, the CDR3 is TGTGCCAGCAGTTTCCCTGGACTAGCGGGGGGTAGCTCCTACAATGAGCAGTTCTTC.

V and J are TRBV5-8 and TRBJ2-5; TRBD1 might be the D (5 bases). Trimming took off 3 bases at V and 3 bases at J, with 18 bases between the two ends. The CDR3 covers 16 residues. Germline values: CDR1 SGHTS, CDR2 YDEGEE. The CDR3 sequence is CASSSYRTQSKETQYF. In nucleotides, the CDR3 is TGTGCCAGCAGCTCCTACAGGACACAGAGTAAAGAGACCCAGTACTTC. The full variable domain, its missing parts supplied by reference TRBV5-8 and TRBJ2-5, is EAGVTQSPTHLIKTRGQQATLRCSPISGHTSVYWYQQALGLGLQFLLWYDEGEERNRGNFPPRFSGRQFPNYSSELNVNALELEDSALYLCASSSYRTQSKETQYFGPGTRLLVL.

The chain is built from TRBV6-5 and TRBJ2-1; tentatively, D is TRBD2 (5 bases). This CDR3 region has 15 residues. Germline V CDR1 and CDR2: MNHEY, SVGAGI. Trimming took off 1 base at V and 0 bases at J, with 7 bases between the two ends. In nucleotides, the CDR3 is TGTGCCAGCAGTTACTGGGCGGGCTCCTACAATGAGCAGTTCTTC. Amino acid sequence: CASSYWAGSYNEQFF.

Here the CDR3 DNA reads TGTGCCAGCAGCGCCCTCCTGGGGGCGAACTATGGCTACACCTTC. This codes for CASSALLGANYGYTF. The chain combines TRBV6-1 with TRBJ1-2; D might be TRBD1 (6 bases). Germline V gene lookup returns CDR1 MNHNS and CDR2 SASEGT. The CDR3 loop spans 15 amino acids. Trimming took 6 bases from V and 2 from J, leaving 16 bases between them.

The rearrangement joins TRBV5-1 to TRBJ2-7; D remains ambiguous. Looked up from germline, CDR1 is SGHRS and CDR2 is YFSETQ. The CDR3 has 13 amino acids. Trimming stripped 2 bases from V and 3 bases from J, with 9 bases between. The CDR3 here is CASSLTSNYEQYF. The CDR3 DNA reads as TGCGCCAGCAGCTTAACCAGTAACTACGAGCAGTACTTC.

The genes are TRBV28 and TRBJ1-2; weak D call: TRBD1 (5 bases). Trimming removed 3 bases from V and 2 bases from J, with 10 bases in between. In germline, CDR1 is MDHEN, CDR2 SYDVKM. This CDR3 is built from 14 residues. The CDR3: CASSLPTGNYGYTF. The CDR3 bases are TGTGCCAGCAGTTTGCCTACAGGAAACTATGGCTACACCTTC.

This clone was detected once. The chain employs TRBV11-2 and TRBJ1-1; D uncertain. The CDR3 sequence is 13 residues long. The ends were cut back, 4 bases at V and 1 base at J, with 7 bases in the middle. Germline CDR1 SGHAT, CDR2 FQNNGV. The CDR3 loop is CASSSQENTEAFF. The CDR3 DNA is TGTGCCAGCAGCTCGCAGGAGAACACTGAAGCTTTCTTT. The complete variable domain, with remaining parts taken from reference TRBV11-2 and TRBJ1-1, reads EAGVAQSPRYKIIEKRQSVAFWCNPISGHATLYWYQQILGQGPKLLIQFQNNGVVDDSQLPKDRFSAERLKGVDSTLKIQPAKLEDSAVYLCASSSQENTEAFFGQGTRLTVV.